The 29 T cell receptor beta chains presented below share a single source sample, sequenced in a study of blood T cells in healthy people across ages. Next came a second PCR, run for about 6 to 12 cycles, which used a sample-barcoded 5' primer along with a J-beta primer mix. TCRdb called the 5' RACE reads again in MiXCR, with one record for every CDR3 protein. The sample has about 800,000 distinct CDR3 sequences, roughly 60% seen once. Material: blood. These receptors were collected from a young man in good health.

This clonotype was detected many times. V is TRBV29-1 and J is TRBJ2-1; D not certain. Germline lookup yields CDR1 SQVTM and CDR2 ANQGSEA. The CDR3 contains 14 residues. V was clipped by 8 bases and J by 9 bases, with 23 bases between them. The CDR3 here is CSFATGTGGVEQFF. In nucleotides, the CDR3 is TGCAGCTTCGCAACTGGCACTGGCGGAGTTGAGCAGTTCTTC.

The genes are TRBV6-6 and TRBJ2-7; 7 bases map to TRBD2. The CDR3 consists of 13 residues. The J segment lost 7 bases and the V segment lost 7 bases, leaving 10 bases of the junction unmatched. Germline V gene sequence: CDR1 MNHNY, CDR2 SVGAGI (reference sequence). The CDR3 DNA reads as TGTGCCAGCACCGTCGGGGGGTCATGGGAGCAGTACTTC. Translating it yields CASTVGGSWEQYF.

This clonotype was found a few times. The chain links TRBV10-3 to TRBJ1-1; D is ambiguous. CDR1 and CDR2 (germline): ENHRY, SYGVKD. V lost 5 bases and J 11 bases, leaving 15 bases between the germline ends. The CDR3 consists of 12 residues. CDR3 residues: CAISPTWEEAFF. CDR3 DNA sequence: TGTGCCATCAGTCCCACCTGGGAAGAGGCTTTCTTT.

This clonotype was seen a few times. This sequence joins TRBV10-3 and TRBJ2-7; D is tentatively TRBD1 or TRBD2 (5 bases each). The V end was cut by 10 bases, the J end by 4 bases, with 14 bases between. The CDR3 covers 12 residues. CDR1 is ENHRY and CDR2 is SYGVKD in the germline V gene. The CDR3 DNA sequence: TGTGCCACGGGGACGGTAATATACGAGCAGTACTTC. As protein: CATGTVIYEQYF.

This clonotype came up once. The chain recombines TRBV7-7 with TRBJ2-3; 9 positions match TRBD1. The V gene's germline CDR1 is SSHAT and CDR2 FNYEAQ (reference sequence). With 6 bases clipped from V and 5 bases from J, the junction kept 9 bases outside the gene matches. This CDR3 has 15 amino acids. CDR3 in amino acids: CASRIRDRELDTQYF. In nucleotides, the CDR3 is TGTGCCAGCAGGATCCGGGACAGGGAGTTAGATACGCAGTATTTT.

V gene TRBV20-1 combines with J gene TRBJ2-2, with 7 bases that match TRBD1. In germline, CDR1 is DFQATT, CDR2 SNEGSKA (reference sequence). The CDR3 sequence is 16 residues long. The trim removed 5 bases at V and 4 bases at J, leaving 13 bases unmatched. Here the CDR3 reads CSALSLTGASTGELFF. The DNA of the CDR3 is TGCAGTGCTTTATCCCTTACAGGGGCCAGCACCGGGGAGCTGTTTTTT.

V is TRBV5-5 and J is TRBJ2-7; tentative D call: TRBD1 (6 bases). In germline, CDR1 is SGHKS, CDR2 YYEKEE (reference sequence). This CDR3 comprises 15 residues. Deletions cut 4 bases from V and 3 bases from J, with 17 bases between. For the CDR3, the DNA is TGTGCCAGCAGCATAGAAGTTGGGGGCAGCTACGAGCAGTACTTC. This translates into CASSIEVGGSYEQYF. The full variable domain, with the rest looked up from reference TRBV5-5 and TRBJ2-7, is DAGVTQSPTHLIKTRGQQVTLRCSPISGHKSVSWYQQVLGQGPQFIFQYYEKEERGRGNFPDRFSARQFPNYSSELNVNALLLGDSALYLCASSIEVGGSYEQYFGPGTRLTVT.

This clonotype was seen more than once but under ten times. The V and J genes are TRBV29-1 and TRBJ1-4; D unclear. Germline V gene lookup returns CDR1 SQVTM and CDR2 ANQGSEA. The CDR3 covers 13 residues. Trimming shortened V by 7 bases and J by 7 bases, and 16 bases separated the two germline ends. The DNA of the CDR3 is TGCAGCGGGAAGGGTTCCGTGGGTGAAAAACTGTTTTTT. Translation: CSGKGSVGEKLFF.

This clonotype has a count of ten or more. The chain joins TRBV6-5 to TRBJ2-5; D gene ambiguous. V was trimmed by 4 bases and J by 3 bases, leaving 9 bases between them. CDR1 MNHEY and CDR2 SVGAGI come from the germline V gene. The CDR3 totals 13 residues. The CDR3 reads CASSFGLKETQYF. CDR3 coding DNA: TGTGCCAGCAGTTTCGGGCTGAAAGAGACCCAGTACTTC.

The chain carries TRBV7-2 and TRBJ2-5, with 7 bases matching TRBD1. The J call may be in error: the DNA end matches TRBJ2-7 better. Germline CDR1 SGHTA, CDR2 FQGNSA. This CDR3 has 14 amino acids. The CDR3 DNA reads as TGTGCCAGCAGGACGATGACAGGGTCAAACGAGCAGTACTTC. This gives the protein CASRTMTGSNEQYF.

The CDR3 sequence: CASSAQENRDTQYF. CDR3 DNA sequence: TGTGCCAGCAGCGCCCAAGAGAATAGAGATACGCAGTATTTT. The V and J genes are TRBV9 and TRBJ2-3; D gene ambiguous. The V gene's germline CDR1 is SGDLS and CDR2 YYNGEE. CDR3 length: 14 residues. Trimming took 3 bases from V and 5 from J, leaving 13 bases between them.

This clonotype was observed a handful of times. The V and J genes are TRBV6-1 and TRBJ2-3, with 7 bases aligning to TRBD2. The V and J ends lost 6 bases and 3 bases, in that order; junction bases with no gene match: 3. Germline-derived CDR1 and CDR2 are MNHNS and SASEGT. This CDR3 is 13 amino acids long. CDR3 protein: CASRKGGTDTQYF. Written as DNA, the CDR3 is TGTGCCAGCAGAAAGGGAGGGACAGATACGCAGTATTTT.

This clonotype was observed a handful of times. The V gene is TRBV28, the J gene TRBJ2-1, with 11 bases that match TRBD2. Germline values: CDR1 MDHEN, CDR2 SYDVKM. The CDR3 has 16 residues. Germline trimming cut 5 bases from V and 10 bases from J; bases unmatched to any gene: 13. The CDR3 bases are TGTGCCAGCAGTCCAACAGGGACTAGCGGCCCGGGGGAGCAGTTCTTC. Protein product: CASSPTGTSGPGEQFF. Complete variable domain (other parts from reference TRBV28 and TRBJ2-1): DVKVTQSSRYLVKRTGEKVFLECVQDMDHENMFWYRQDPGLGLRLIYFSYDVKMKEKGDIPEGYSVSREKKERFSLILESASTNQTSMYLCASSPTGTSGPGEQFFGPGTRLTVL.

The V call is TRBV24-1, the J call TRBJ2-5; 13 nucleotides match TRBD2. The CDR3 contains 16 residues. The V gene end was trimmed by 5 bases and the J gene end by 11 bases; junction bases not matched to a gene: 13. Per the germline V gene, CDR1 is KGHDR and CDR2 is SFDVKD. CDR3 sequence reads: CATSVGAGLAGNEQYF. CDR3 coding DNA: TGTGCCACCAGTGTTGGAGCGGGACTAGCGGGAAATGAGCAGTACTTC.

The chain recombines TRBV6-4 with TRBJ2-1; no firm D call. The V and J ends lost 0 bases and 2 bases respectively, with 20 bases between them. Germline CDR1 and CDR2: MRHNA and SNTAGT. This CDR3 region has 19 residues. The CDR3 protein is CASSDSGQFETYAYNEQFF. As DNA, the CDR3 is TGTGCCAGCAGTGACTCGGGCCAGTTTGAGACCTATGCCTACAATGAGCAGTTCTTC.

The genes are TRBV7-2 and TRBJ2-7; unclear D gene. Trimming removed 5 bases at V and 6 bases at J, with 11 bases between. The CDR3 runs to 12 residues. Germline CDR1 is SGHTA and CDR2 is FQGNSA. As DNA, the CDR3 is TGTGCCAGCAGCGCACCTGACCGCGAGCAGTACTTC. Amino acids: CASSAPDREQYF.

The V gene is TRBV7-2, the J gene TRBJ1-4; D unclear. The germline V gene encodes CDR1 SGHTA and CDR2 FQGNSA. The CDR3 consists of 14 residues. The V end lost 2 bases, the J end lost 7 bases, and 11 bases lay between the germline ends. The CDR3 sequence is CASSLQSRGEKLFF. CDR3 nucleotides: TGTGCCAGCAGCTTACAGAGTCGTGGTGAAAAACTGTTTTTT.

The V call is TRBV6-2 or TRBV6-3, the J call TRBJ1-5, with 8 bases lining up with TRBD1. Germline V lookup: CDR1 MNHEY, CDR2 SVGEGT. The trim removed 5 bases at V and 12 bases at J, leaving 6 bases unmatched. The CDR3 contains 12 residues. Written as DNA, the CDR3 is TGTGCCAGCAGTGGAACCGGGACAGGCCAGCATTTT. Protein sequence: CASSGTGTGQHF.

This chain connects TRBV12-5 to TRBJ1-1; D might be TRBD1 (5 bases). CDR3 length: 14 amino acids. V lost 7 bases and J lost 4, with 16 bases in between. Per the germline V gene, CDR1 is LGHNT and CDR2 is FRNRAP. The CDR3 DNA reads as TGTGCTAGTGCCCTGGGGGGTATCGGCACTGAAGCTTTCTTT. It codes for CASALGGIGTEAFF.

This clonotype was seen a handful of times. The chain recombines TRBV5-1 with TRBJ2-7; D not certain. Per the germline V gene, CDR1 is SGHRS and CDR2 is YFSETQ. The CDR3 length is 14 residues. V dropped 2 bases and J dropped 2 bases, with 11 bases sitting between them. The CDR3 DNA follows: TGCGCCAGCAGCTTATGGGTCGAAACCTACGAGCAGTACTTC. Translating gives CASSLWVETYEQYF.

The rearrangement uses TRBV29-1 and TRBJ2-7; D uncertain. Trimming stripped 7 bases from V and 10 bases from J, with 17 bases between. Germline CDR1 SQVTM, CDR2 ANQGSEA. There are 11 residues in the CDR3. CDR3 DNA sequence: TGCAGCGACAGATCAGTAGAGACTCAGTACTTC. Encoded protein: CSDRSVETQYF.

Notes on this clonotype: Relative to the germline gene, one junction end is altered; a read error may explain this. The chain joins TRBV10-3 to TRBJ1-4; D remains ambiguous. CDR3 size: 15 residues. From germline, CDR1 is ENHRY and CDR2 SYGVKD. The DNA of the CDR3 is TGTACCATCAGTGAGTCCCGCGGGACTAATGAAAAACTGTTTTTT. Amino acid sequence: CTISESRGTNEKLFF.

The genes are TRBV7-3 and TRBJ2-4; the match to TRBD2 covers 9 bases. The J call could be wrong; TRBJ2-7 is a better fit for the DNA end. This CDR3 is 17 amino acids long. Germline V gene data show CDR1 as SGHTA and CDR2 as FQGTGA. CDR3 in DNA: TGTGCCAGCACTGGGGAAGGCGAGCGGGAGGTTCCCTACGAGCAGTACTTC. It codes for CASTGEGEREVPYEQYF.

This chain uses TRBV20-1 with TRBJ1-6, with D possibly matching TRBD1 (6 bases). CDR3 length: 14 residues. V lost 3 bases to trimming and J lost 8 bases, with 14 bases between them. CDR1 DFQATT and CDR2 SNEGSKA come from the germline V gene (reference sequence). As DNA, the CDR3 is TGCAGTGCTAGTATAGGGGGGATCTATTCACCCCTCCACTTT. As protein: CSASIGGIYSPLHF.

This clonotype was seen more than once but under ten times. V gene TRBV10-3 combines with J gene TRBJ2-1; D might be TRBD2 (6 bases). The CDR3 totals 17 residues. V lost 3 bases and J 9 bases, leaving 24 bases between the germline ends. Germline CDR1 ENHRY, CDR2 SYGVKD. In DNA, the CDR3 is TGTGCCATCAGTGAAATCATCGGGACTGCCCCCAAGGGTGAGCAGTTCTTC. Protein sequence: CAISEIIGTAPKGEQFF.

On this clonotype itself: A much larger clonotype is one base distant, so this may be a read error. This chain's CDR3 is CVSIWTLDTEAFF. The CDR3 region has the DNA TGTGTCAGCATATGGACGTTGGACACTGAAGCTTTCTTT. The chain couples TRBV2 to TRBJ1-1; no clear D gene. This CDR3 is built from 13 residues. Per the germline V gene, CDR1 is SNHLY and CDR2 is FYNNEI.

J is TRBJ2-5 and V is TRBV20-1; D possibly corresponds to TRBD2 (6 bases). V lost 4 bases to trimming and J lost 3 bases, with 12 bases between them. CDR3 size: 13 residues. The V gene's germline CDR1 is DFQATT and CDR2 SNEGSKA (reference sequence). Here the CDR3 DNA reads TGCAGTGCTAAGAAGGGACTCAAAGAGACCCAGTACTTC. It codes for CSAKKGLKETQYF.

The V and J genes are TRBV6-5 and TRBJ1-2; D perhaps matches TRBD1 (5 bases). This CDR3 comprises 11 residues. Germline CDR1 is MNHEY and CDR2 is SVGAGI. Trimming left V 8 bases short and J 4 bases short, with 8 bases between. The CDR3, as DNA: TGTGCCAGCCGGACAACCTATGGCTACACCTTC. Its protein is CASRTTYGYTF.

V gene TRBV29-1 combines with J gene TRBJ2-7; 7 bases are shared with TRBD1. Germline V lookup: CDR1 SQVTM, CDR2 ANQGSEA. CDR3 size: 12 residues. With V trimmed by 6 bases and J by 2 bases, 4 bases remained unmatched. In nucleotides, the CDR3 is TGCAGCGTCACCGACAGGGCCTACGAGCAGTACTTC. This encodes CSVTDRAYEQYF.